One and the same sample provided the 7 T cell receptor beta chains below, sequenced in a study of cytomegalovirus exposure and HLA in healthy donors. 60 Vbeta and 13 Jbeta primers were used in PCR. Sequencing was performed with immunoSEQ multiplex PCR; in TCRdb, only in-frame clones are kept and a portion is missing. The table has under 200,000 clones, approximately 80% seen once. The sequenced sample consisted of PBMCs. Every receptor here comes from a woman between 45 and 65 years old in good health and CMV-seronegative.

The chain is built from TRBV10-1 and TRBJ2-2; tentatively, D is TRBD2 (5 bases). V shed 6 bases and J shed 0 bases, with 8 bases lying between them. The CDR3 loop spans 14 amino acids. The germline V gene has CDR1 WNHNN and CDR2 SYGVQD (reference sequence). The CDR3 here is CASRSGANTGELFF. DNA of the CDR3: TGCGCCAGCAGAAGCGGTGCGAACACCGGGGAGCTGTTTTTT.

This clone has just one count. This rearrangement joins TRBV5-4 to TRBJ2-5, with D possibly being TRBD2 (5 bases). This CDR3 region has 14 residues. CDR1 is SGHNT, CDR2 YYREEE, per germline (reference sequence). Trimming pared 4 bases from V and 1 base from J, leaving 11 bases between. This CDR3 reads CASSPGLSQETQYF. The DNA for the CDR3 is TGTGCCAGCAGCCCCGGACTGTCCCAAGAGACCCAGTACTTC.

The chain employs TRBV7-8 and TRBJ1-2; 8 bases match TRBD1. The CDR3 spans 15 residues. Germline V gene lookup returns CDR1 SGHVS and CDR2 FQNEAQ. The V and J ends lost 1 base and 7 bases, in that order; junction bases with no gene match: 8. CDR3 region: CASSLGRTGLRGYTF. CDR3 nucleotides: TGTGCCAGCAGCTTAGGTCGGACAGGGTTGCGTGGCTACACCTTC.

The DNA for the CDR3 is TGTGCCAGCAAAGCAGGGTCGGGCACTGAAGCTTTCTTT. This gives the protein CASKAGSGTEAFF. V gene TRBV2 combines with J gene TRBJ1-1; tentatively, D is TRBD1 (5 bases). Trimming removed 7 bases from V and 4 bases from J, with 13 bases in between. The CDR3 is 13 amino acids. The germline CDR1 and CDR2 sequences are SNHLY and FYNNEI.

The gene calls are TRBV11-3 and TRBJ2-3, with D possibly being TRBD1 (5 bases). This CDR3 contains 14 residues. Germline V gene lookup returns CDR1 SGHNT and CDR2 YENEEA. V lost 2 bases to trimming and J lost 8 bases, with 14 bases between them. The CDR3 DNA is TGTGCCAGCAGCTTATCGCCCCAGGGAAGTACGCAGTATTTT. Its protein product is CASSLSPQGSTQYF.

This chain joins TRBV28 and TRBJ2-7; possible D gene TRBD1, 6 bases. This CDR3 has 14 residues. Germline CDR1 reads MDHEN; CDR2 reads SYDVKM. Trimming left V 7 bases short and J 4 bases short, with 17 bases between. CDR3 nucleotides: TGTGCCAGCACCGTGGACAGATCGAGATACGAGCAGTACTTC. Its translation: CASTVDRSRYEQYF.

The chain uses TRBV4-1 and TRBJ2-1; TRBD2 is a possible D gene (6 bases). The germline V and J ends were trimmed by 2 bases and 5 bases, with 19 bases remaining between them. Germline values: CDR1 MGHRA, CDR2 YSYEKL. CDR3 size: 17 residues. The CDR3 protein is CASSQPTRGDKNNEQFF. In DNA form, the CDR3 reads TGCGCCAGCAGCCAACCGACTAGAGGAGATAAGAACAATGAGCAGTTCTTC.